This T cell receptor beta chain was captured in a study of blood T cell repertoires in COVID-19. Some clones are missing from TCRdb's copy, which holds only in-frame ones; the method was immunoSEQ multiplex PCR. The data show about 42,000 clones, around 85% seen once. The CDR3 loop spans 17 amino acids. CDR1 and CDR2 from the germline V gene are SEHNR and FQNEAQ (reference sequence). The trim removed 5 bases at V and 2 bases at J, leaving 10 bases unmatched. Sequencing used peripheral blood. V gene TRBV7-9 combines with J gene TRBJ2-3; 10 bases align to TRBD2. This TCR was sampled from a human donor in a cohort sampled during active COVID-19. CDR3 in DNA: TGTGCCAGCAGCCCTCGCCTAGCGGGGGATCCCACAGATACGCAGTATTTT. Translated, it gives CASSPRLAGDPTDTQYF. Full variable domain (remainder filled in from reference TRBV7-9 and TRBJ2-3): DTGVSQNPRHKITKRGQNVTFRCDPISEHNRLYWYRQTLGQGPEFLTYFQNEAQLEKSRLLSDRFSAERPKGSFSTLEIQRTEQGDSAMYLCASSPRLAGDPTDTQYFGPGTRLTVL.